This TCR beta chain is drawn from a study of cytomegalovirus exposure and HLA in healthy donors. Background on the study: Earlier, approximately 180 million T cells were analyzed, and approximately 110 million unique TCR beta sequences were found among them. Points from the study as a whole: Testing in vitro showed three CMV-associated chains specific for CMV antigens.

60 Vbeta and 13 Jbeta primers were used in PCR. Libraries were prepared by immunoSEQ multiplex PCR; TCRdb keeps only in-frame clonotypes and omits some of them. The sample lists under 150,000 clones, approximately 80% occurring once. Germline V gives CDR1 MDHEN, CDR2 SYDVKM. V lost 5 bases, J lost 3 bases, and 20 bases lay in between. The CDR3 loop spans 17 amino acids. Worth noting for this clone: What it binds is unknown.

V and J are TRBV28 and TRBJ1-3, with a tentative D call TRBD1 (5 bases). Sequenced material: PBMCs. This receptor was obtained from a woman between 40 and 50 years old in good health and CMV-seronegative. DNA of the CDR3: TGTGCCAGCAGTGACGCCAGGGTTAGGGCTCGTGGAAACACCATATATTTT. It specifies CASSDARVRARGNTIYF.